This is a list of T cell receptor beta chains from one sample in a study of CD8 T cells in Susac syndrome. TCRdb independently ran MiXCR on the immunoSEQ multiplex PCR reads; one entry per CDR3 protein. The sample holds about 140,000 distinct CDR3 sequences; around 95% are singletons and the top ten take 0.14%. Sample: CD4+ T cells from PBMCs. These receptors originate from a human donor with Susac syndrome. The CDR3 runs from the conserved cysteine through the conserved F or W. Clone sizes are given selectively: once, few, many, or a class where the clone is expanded.

TRBV6-5,NA,CASSRTLSTTYEQYF
TRBV9,NA,CASSSLQTGELFF
TRBV30,once,CAWRGQVNTEAFF
TRBV2,NA,CASRVQGGHQPQHF
TRBV9,NA,CASSVGSSGANVLTF
TRBV11-2,NA,CASSLGSRVRNTEAFF
TRBV3-1,NA,CASSQGYSGNTIYF
TRBV3-1,NA,CASSSGTGGDTEAFF
TRBV20-1,NA,CSARERGAGNEQFF
TRBV29-1,NA,CSVSSWGQPQHF
TRBV5-1,once,CASSSARQAGNTIYF
TRBV20-1,NA,CSASGGVILHEQYF
TRBV9,NA,CASSPRLGAPGEQYF
TRBV18,NA,CASSPQTQETQYF
TRBV4-1,NA,CASSQDPGRGAHTF
TRBV5-1,NA,CASSLRGGSGAQHF
TRBV4-3,NA,CASSQDPLDTVDEQYF
TRBV29-1,NA,CSVEEGNTEAFF
TRBV7-9,NA,CASSRLGDHNEQFF
TRBV20-1,NA,CSARQPFQETQYF
TRBV20-1,NA,CSARVGGNSGNTIYF
TRBV20-1,NA,CSAYRDSHYEQYF
TRBV5-5,NA,CASSLESAFSYEQYF
TRBV7-9,NA,CASSPVRGSGANVLTF
TRBV7-8,once,CASSFGKGANVLTF
TRBV20-1,NA,CSARAPLFLAGGRTDTQYF
TRBV5-1,NA,CASSPAGDSNNEQFF
TRBV27,NA,CASSSLTGNRSPLHF
TRBV5-1,NA,CASSLDTYNEQFF
TRBV30,NA,CAWTPQTRGTRFYNEQFF
TRBV9,NA,CASSFEHGQGRNGYTF
TRBV20-1,NA,CSALTSGEMLGEQYF
TRBV29-1,NA,CSGGGWDTGELFF
TRBV30,NA,CAWSSIWEAYEQYF
TRBV7-2,NA,CASSLVGGVSTDTQYF
TRBV30,NA,CAWTMGQYTEAFF
TRBV30,NA,CAWTVGGPLHEQFF
TRBV7-2,NA,CASNPGAGTGYTF
TRBV20-1,NA,CSAKTGLGTEAFF
TRBV24-1,NA,CATSDPSASDTQYF